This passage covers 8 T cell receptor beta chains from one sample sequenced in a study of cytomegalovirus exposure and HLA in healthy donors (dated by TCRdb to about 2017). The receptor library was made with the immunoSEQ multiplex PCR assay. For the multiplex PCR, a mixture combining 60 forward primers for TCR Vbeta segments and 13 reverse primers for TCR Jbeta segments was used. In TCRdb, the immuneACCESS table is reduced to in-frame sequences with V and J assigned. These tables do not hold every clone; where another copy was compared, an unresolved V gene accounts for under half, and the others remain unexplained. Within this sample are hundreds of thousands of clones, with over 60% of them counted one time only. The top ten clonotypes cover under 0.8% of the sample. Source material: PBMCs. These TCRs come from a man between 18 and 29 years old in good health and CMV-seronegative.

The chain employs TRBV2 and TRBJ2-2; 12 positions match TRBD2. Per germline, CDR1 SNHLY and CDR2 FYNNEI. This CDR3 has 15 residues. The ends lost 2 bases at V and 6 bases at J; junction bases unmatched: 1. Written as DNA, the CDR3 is TGTGCCAGCAGTGAACTAGCGGGAGGGTCCGGGGAGCTGTTTTTT. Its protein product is CASSELAGGSGELFF.

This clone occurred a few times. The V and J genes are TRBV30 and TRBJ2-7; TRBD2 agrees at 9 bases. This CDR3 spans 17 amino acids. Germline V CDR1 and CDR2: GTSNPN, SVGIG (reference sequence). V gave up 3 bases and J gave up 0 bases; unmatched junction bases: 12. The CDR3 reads CAWSARSGSPSSYEQYF. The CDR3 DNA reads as TGTGCCTGGAGCGCGCGTAGCGGGAGTCCCAGCTCCTACGAGCAGTACTTC.

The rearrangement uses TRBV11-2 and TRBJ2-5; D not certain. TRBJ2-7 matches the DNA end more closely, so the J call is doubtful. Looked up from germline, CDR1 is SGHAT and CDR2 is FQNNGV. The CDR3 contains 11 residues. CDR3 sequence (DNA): TGTGCCAGCAGCGAGTACTACGAGCAGTACTTC. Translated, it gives CASSEYYEQYF.

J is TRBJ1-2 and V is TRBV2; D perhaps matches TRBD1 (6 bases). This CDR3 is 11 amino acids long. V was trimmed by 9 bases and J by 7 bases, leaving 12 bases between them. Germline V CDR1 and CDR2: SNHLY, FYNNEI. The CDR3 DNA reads TGTGCCAGGGAACAGGGTTCTGGCTACACCTTC. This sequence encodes CAREQGSGYTF.

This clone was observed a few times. In DNA form, the CDR3 reads TGTGCCAGCAGCCCAGGACACGCGAACACTGAAGCTTTCTTT. Its translation is CASSPGHANTEAFF. J is TRBJ1-1 and V is TRBV6-5, with D perhaps TRBD1 (5 bases). The CDR3 is 14 amino acids. V was pared by 6 bases and J by 1 base, with 12 bases between. The germline CDR1 and CDR2 sequences are MNHEY and SVGAGI.

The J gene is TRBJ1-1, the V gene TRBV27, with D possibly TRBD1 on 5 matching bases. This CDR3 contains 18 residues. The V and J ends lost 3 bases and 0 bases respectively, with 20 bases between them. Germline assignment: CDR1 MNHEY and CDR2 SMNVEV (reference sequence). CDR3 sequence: CASSFTISGGTVNTEAFF. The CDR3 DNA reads TGTGCCAGCAGTTTCACTATCTCCGGCGGGACGGTGAACACTGAAGCTTTCTTT.

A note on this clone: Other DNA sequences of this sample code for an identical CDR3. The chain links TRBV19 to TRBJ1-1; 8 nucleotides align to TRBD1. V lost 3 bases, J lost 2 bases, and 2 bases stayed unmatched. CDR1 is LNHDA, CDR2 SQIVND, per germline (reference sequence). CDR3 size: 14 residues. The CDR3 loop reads CASSIGQGNTEAFF. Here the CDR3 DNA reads TGTGCCAGTAGTATCGGACAGGGAAACACTGAAGCTTTCTTT.

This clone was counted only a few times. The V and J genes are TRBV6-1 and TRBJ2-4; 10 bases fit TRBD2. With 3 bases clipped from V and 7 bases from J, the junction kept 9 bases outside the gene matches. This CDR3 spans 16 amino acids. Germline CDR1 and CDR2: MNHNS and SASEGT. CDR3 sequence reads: CASSDPSSGRNNIQYF. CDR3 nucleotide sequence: TGTGCCAGCAGTGACCCTTCTAGCGGGAGAAACAACATTCAGTACTTC.